The clone carrying this TCR beta chain was seen many times. The sample belongs to a study of T cells in Graves' hyperthyroidism and ophthalmopathy. Amplification of TCR beta CDR3 regions was performed using RNA transcripts as template. The HTBI primer set served for first-round RT-PCR of the TCR CDR3. One entry per CDR3 protein results from TCRdb running MiXCR on the multiplex PCR reads. The repertoire includes approximately 640,000 distinct CDR3 sequences, 15% to 20% of them detected once, and around 4% sits in the top ten. V dropped 7 bases and J dropped 6 bases, with 12 bases sitting between them. Germline loops: CDR1 SGHRS, CDR2 YFSETQ. This CDR3 has 12 amino acids.

The rearrangement links TRBV5-1 to TRBJ2-3, with D possibly TRBD1 on 6 matching bases. This sequence was found in a woman in her twenties or thirties with Graves' hyperthyroidism. Source material: blood. The CDR3 DNA sequence: TGCGCCAGCGGTTACAGGGCTGATACGCAGTATTTT. As protein: CASGYRADTQYF.